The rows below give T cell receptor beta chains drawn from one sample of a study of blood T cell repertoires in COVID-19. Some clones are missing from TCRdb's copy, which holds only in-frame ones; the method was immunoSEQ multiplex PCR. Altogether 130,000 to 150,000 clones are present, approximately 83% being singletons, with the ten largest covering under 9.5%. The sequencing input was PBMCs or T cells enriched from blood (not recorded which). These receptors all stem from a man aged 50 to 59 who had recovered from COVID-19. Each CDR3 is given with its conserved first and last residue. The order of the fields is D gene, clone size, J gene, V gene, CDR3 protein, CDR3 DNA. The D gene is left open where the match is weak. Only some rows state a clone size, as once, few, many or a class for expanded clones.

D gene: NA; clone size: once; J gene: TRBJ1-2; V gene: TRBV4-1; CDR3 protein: CASSQDSGYYGYTF; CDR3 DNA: TGCGCCAGCAGCCAAGACAGCGGATACTATGGCTACACCTTC
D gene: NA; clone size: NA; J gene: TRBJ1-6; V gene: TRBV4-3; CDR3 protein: CASSRGQTPMDSPLHF; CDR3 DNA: TGCGCCAGCAGCCGCGGACAGACTCCGATGGATTCACCCCTCCACTTT
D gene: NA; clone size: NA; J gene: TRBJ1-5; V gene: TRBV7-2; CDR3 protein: CASSLVRGNQPQHF; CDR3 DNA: TGTGCCAGCAGCTTAGTCAGGGGCAATCAGCCCCAGCATTTT
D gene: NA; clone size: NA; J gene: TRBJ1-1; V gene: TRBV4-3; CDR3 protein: CASSQASRGYANTEAFF; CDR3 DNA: TGCGCCAGCAGCCAAGCTTCTAGGGGGTATGCGAACACTGAAGCTTTCTTT
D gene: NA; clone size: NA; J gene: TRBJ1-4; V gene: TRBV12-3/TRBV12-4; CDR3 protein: CASSLRVAEKLFF; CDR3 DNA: TGTGCCAGCAGTCTCCGGGTTGCTGAAAAACTGTTTTTT
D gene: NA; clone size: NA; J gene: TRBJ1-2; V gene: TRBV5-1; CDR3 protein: CASSLVSGLLGYTF; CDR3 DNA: TGCGCCAGCAGCTTGGTTTCAGGGCTCCTTGGCTACACCTTC
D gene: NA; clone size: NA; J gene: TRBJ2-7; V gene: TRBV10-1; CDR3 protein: CASSDGGGGYEQYF; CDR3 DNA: TGCGCCAGCAGTGACGGGGGAGGGGGCTACGAGCAGTACTTC
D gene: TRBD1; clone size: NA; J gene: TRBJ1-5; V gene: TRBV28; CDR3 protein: CASRGGQGGQPQHF; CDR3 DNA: TGTGCCAGCAGAGGAGGACAGGGGGGACAGCCCCAGCATTTT
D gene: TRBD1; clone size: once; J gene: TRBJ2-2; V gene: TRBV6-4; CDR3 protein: CASAPGQENTGELFF; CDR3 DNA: TGTGCCAGCGCCCCGGGACAGGAGAACACCGGGGAGCTGTTTTTT
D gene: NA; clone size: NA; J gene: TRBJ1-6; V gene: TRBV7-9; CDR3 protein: CASTSGGLRNSPLHF; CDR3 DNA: TGTGCCAGCACCTCCGGGGGGCTGCGAAATTCACCCCTCCACTTT
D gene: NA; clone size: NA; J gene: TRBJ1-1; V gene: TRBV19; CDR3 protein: CASSILAGEAFF; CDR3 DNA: TGTGCCAGTAGTATCCTTGCGGGTGAAGCTTTCTTT
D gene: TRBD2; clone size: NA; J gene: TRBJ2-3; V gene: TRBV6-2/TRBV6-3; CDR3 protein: CASSYPIAGARTDTQYF; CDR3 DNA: TGTGCCAGCAGTTACCCAATAGCGGGGGCGCGCACAGATACGCAGTATTTT
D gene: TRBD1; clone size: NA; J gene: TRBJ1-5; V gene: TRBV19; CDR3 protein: CASQTRDRANQPQHF; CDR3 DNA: TGTGCCAGTCAGACTAGGGACAGGGCCAATCAGCCCCAGCATTTT
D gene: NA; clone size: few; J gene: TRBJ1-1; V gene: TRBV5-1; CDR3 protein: CASSDQGSGTEAFF; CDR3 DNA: TGCGCCAGCAGCGACCAGGGTTCAGGCACTGAAGCTTTCTTT
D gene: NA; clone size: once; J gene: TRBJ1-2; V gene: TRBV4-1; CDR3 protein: CASSQVVVNYGYTF; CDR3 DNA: TGCGCCAGCAGCCAAGTTGTAGTCAACTATGGCTACACCTTC
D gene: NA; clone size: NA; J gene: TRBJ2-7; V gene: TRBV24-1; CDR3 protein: CATSPDRIPSYEQYF; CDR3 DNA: TGTGCCACCAGCCCTGACAGAATCCCCTCCTACGAGCAGTACTTC
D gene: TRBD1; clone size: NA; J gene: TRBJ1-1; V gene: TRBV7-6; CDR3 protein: CASSLAATGGNTEAFF; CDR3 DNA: TGTGCCAGCAGCTTAGCGGCCACAGGGGGTAACACTGAAGCTTTCTTT
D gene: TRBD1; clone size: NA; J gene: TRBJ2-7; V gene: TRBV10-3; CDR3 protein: CAISEGQGYEQYF; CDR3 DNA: TGTGCCATCAGTGAGGGACAGGGATACGAGCAGTACTTC
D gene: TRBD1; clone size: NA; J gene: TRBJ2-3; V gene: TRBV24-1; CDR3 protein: CATRGQNTDTQYF; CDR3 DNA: TGTGCCACCAGGGGACAGAACACAGATACGCAGTATTTT
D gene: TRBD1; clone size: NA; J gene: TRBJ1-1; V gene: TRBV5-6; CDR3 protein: CASSLTTGGVKTEAFF; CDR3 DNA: TGTGCCAGCAGCTTAACTACAGGGGGCGTAAAGACTGAAGCTTTCTTT
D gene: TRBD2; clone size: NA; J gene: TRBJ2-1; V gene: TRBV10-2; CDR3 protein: CASSVGTSSYNEQFF; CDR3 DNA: TGCGCCAGCAGTGTGGGGACTAGCTCCTACAATGAGCAGTTCTTC
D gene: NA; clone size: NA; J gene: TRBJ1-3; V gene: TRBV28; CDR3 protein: CASSFLAGTGNTIYF; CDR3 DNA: TGTGCCAGCAGTTTTTTAGCCGGGACTGGAAACACCATATATTTT
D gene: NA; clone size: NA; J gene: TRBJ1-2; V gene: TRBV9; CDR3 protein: CASSAGLDGYTF; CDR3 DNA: TGTGCCAGCAGCGCCGGACTGGATGGCTACACCTTC
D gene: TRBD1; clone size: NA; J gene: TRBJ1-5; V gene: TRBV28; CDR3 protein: CASSPLRTGANNQPQHF; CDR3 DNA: TGTGCCAGCAGTCCCCTAAGGACAGGGGCGAACAATCAGCCCCAGCATTTT
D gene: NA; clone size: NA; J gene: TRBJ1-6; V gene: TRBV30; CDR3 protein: CAGRTVTGNSPLHF; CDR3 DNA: TGTGCCGGCCGGACCGTGACGGGGAATTCACCCCTCCACTTT
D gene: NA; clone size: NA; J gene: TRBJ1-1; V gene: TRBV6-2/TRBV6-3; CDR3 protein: CASSWGSPNTEAFF; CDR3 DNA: TGTGCCAGCAGTTGGGGCTCTCCGAACACTGAAGCTTTCTTT
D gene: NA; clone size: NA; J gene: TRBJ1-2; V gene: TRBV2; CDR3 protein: CASSDAGSNYGYTF; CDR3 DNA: TGTGCCAGCAGTGACGCAGGGTCTAACTATGGCTACACCTTC
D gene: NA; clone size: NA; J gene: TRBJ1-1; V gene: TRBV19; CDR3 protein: CASSLGSNMNTEAFF; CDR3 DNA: TGTGCCAGTAGTTTAGGGAGCAACATGAACACTGAAGCTTTCTTT
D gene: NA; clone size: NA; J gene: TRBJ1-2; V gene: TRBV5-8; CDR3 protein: CASSPRAGERGYTF; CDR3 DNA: TGTGCCAGCAGCCCCAGGGCAGGGGAACGTGGCTACACCTTC
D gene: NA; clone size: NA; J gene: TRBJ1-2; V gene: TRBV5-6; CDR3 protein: CASNPAADNYGYTF; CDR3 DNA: TGTGCCAGCAACCCCGCGGCAGATAACTATGGCTACACCTTC
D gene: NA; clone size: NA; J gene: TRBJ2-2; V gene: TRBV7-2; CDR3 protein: CASSPLGGGQGGELFF; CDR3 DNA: TGTGCCAGCAGCCCGCTAGGGGGGGGGCAGGGCGGGGAGCTGTTTTTT
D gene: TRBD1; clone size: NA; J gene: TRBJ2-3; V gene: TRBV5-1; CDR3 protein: CASSDRADRGDTQYF; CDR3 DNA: TGCGCCAGCAGCGACCGGGCCGACAGGGGAGATACGCAGTATTTT
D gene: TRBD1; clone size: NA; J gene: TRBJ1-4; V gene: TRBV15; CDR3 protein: CATSRDYWQGATNEKLFF; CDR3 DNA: TGTGCCACCAGCAGAGATTACTGGCAGGGGGCAACTAATGAAAAACTGTTTTTT
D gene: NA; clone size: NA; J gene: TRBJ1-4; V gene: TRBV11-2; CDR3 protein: CASSLTWSRDKDEKLFF; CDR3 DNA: TGTGCCAGCAGCTTAACGTGGTCCAGGGATAAGGATGAAAAACTGTTTTTT
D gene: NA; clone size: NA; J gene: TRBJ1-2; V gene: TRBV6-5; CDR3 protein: CASSFLTQTPYGYTF; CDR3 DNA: TGTGCCAGCAGTTTCCTGACCCAGACACCCTATGGCTACACCTTC
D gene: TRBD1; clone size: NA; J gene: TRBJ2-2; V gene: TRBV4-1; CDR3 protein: CASSTPTGVAGELFF; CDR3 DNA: TGCGCCAGCAGCACCCCGACAGGGGTTGCCGGGGAGCTGTTTTTT
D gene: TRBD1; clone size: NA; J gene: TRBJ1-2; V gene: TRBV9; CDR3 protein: CASSESPGQANYGYTF; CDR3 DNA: TGTGCCAGCAGCGAGAGCCCGGGACAGGCTAACTATGGCTACACCTTC
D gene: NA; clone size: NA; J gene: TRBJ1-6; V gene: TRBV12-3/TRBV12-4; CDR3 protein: CASSHRDSPLHF; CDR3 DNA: TGTGCCAGCAGCCACAGGGATTCACCCCTCCACTTT